Listed below are T cell receptor beta chains from one sample, sequenced in a study of blood T cell repertoires in COVID-19. Method: immunoSEQ multiplex PCR; TCRdb's copy keeps in-frame clones and lacks some. Among about 100,000 clones listed, approximately 88% were seen once. The sequencing input was peripheral blood. The receptor set was obtained from a human donor in a cohort sampled during active COVID-19. Each CDR3 is given with its conserved first and last residue. A D gene is named only where the DNA matches it firmly. Part of the rows lack a size; the others show once, few, many or a class for expanded clones.

>TRBJ1-6|.|TRBV7-6|.
CASSLRAQGNNSPLHF
TGTGCCAGCAGCTTACGGGCCCAGGGGAATAATTCACCCCTCCACTTT
>TRBJ1-5|.|TRBV24-1|.
CATSDFQGFQHF
TGTGCCACCAGTGATTTCCAGGGGTTCCAGCATTTT
>TRBJ2-7|.|TRBV15|TRBD2
CATSLGGGAHEQYF
TGTGCCACCTCCCTCGGCGGGGGGGCCCACGAGCAGTACTTC
>TRBJ1-3|.|TRBV24-1|.
CATSDSFEAPSGSGNTIYF
TGTGCCACCAGTGATTCGTTTGAGGCCCCTTCGGGATCTGGAAACACCATATATTTT
>TRBJ2-7|.|TRBV11-3|.
CASSLYGSYEQYF
TGTGCCAGCAGCTTATACGGTTCCTACGAGCAGTACTTC
>TRBJ1-6|.|TRBV5-4|.
CASSSPGGNSPLHF
TGTGCCAGCAGCTCGCCGGGGGGTAATTCACCCCTCCACTTT
>TRBJ2-2|.|TRBV5-1|.
CASSSSGLRTGELFF
TGCGCCAGCAGCTCGTCAGGTTTAAGGACCGGGGAGCTGTTTTTT
>TRBJ2-7|.|TRBV11-2|.
CASSLGQGTYEQYF
TGTGCCAGCAGCTTAGGGCAGGGGACCTACGAGCAGTACTTC
>TRBJ2-2|.|TRBV9|TRBD1
CASSVVAGGTGELFF
TGTGCCAGCAGCGTAGTGGCAGGGGGAACCGGGGAGCTGTTTTTT
>TRBJ1-1|.|TRBV6-5|.
CASSPRATEAFF
TGTGCCAGTAGCCCAAGAGCCACTGAAGCTTTCTTT
>TRBJ2-3|.|TRBV7-2|TRBD2
CASSFSGGYSDTQYF
TGTGCCAGCAGCTTTAGCGGGGGGTACTCAGATACGCAGTATTTT
>TRBJ2-5|.|TRBV5-1|TRBD2
CASSVAGTSGGQETQYF
TGCGCCAGCAGCGTAGCGGGGACTAGCGGGGGGCAAGAGACCCAGTACTTC
>TRBJ2-3|once|TRBV6-2/TRBV6-3|TRBD2
CASSWASGAQDTQYF
TGTGCCAGCAGTTGGGCTAGCGGGGCTCAGGATACGCAGTATTTT
>TRBJ2-2|.|TRBV29-1|TRBD1
CSVARPGTGSAGELFF
TGCAGCGTTGCCCGCCCCGGGACAGGGAGTGCCGGGGAGCTGTTTTTT
>TRBJ2-7|.|TRBV12-3/TRBV12-4|.
CASSLRVYEQYF
TGTGCCAGCAGCCTCAGGGTATACGAGCAGTACTTC
>TRBJ1-5|.|TRBV5-6|.
CASSEGRRRGEPQHF
TGTGCCAGCTCCGAAGGTCGGCGCCGGGGGGAGCCCCAGCATTTT
>TRBJ2-7|.|TRBV30|TRBD1
CAWNGTGAYEQYF
TGTGCCTGGAACGGGACAGGGGCCTACGAGCAGTACTTC
>TRBJ1-1|.|TRBV19|.
CASSTQGLVNTEAFF
TGTGCCAGTAGTACCCAGGGATTAGTGAACACTGAAGCTTTCTTT
>TRBJ2-5|.|TRBV12-3/TRBV12-4|.
CASSTRSQETQYF
TGTGCCAGCAGTACTAGATCCCAAGAGACCCAGTACTTC
>TRBJ1-5|few|TRBV27|.
CASGESNQPQHF
TGTGCCAGCGGGGAGTCGAATCAGCCCCAGCATTTT
>TRBJ1-1|.|TRBV5-1|.
CASDLTGAGFTEAFF
TGCGCCAGCGATTTAACCGGTGCAGGGTTCACTGAAGCTTTCTTT
>TRBJ2-1|.|TRBV11-3|TRBD2
CASSLDALAGGSNEQFF
TGTGCCAGCAGCTTAGATGCCCTAGCGGGGGGGAGCAATGAGCAGTTCTTC
>TRBJ1-2|.|TRBV5-1|TRBD1
CASSLPTGGGHGYTF
TGCGCCAGCAGCTTACCGACAGGGGGCGGTCATGGCTACACCTTC
>TRBJ1-4|.|TRBV6-5|TRBD1
CASSSPTGGAAEKLFF
TGTGCCAGCAGTTCCCCGACAGGGGGCGCCGCTGAAAAACTGTTTTTT
>TRBJ1-4|.|TRBV7-2|TRBD1
CASSRRDSEEKLFF
TGTGCCAGCAGCCGCCGGGACAGTGAGGAAAAACTGTTTTTT
>TRBJ2-5|.|TRBV6-2/TRBV6-3|TRBD1
CASSGGQGYQETQYF
TGTGCCAGCAGTGGCGGACAGGGGTACCAAGAGACCCAGTACTTC
>TRBJ2-5|.|TRBV3-1/TRBV3-2|.
CASRRTAWGGQETQYF
TGTGCCAGCAGGAGGACAGCGTGGGGCGGGCAAGAGACCCAGTACTTC
>TRBJ1-2|.|TRBV18|TRBD1
CASSPIGQADGYTF
TGTGCCAGCTCACCCATCGGACAGGCTGATGGCTACACCTTC
>TRBJ2-1|.|TRBV5-6|TRBD1
CASSLLAGGKEQFF
TGTGCCAGCAGCTTGCTGGCAGGGGGAAAAGAGCAGTTCTTC
>TRBJ2-6|.|TRBV3-1/TRBV3-2|.
CASSRTGTGANVLTF
TGTGCCAGCAGCCGCACAGGGACTGGGGCCAACGTCCTGACTTTC
>TRBJ2-7|.|TRBV5-1|TRBD1
CASSPPGQGLHEQYF
TGCGCCAGCAGCCCGCCGGGACAGGGTCTCCACGAGCAGTACTTC
>TRBJ2-5|.|TRBV24-1|.
CATSEGAEETQYF
TGTGCCACCAGTGAGGGGGCTGAAGAGACCCAGTACTTC
>TRBJ2-3|.|TRBV7-2|TRBD2
CASSLAKGGGPHSTDTQYF
TGTGCCAGCAGCTTAGCGAAGGGCGGGGGGCCACACAGCACAGATACGCAGTATTTT
>TRBJ1-4|.|TRBV7-9|.
CASSTLQGANEKLFF
TGTGCCAGCAGCACCTTACAGGGAGCTAATGAAAAACTGTTTTTT
>TRBJ1-1|once|TRBV9|TRBD1
CASSGSDRGPTEAFF
TGTGCCAGCAGCGGGAGCGACAGGGGGCCGACCGAAGCTTTCTTT
>TRBJ1-1|.|TRBV7-2|.
CASSFRGGTEAFF
TGTGCCAGCAGCTTTCGCGGGGGCACTGAAGCTTTCTTT
>TRBJ2-2|.|TRBV9|.
CASSVIGISLNTGELFF
TGTGCCAGCAGCGTAATAGGAATTAGCTTGAACACCGGGGAGCTGTTTTTT
>TRBJ1-1|.|TRBV3-1/TRBV3-2|.
CASSRGAGSGTEAFF
TGTGCCAGCAGCCGAGGAGCGGGATCGGGGACTGAAGCTTTCTTT
>TRBJ2-3|few|TRBV18|.
CASSPVLTTDTQYF
TGTGCCAGCTCTCCAGTCCTAACCACAGATACGCAGTATTTT
>TRBJ1-3|once|TRBV27|TRBD1
CASSLTGVGGNTIYF
TGTGCCAGCTCACTGACAGGGGTGGGTGGAAACACCATATATTTT
>TRBJ2-2|.|TRBV19|TRBD1
CASIDRGRDTGELFF
TGTGCCAGTATTGACAGGGGTCGAGACACCGGGGAGCTGTTTTTT
>TRBJ1-1|.|TRBV6-2/TRBV6-3|TRBD1
CASSRRTGWNMNTEAFF
TGTGCCAGCAGTCGTCGGACAGGGTGGAATATGAACACTGAAGCTTTCTTT
>TRBJ2-3|.|TRBV7-9|TRBD2
CASSASTSGGTDTQYF
TGTGCCAGCAGCGCCTCGACTAGCGGGGGCACAGATACGCAGTATTTT
>TRBJ1-2|few|TRBV11-1|.
CASSRGFGYTF
TGTGCCAGCAGTCGGGGATTCGGCTACACCTTC
>TRBJ1-2|.|TRBV5-1|TRBD1
CASSPEVQGAGGYTF
TGCGCCAGCAGCCCGGAAGTACAGGGGGCGGGCGGCTACACCTTC
>TRBJ2-1|.|TRBV7-2|.
CASKGERLNNEQFF
TGTGCCAGCAAGGGGGAACGCTTAAACAATGAGCAGTTCTTC
>TRBJ2-3|.|TRBV11-2|.
CASSVSSLGGLTDTQYF
TGTGCCAGCAGCGTGAGTAGTCTTGGGGGCCTCACAGATACGCAGTATTTT
>TRBJ2-2|.|TRBV11-3|TRBD2
CASSPRTSGVWELFF
TGTGCCAGCAGCCCGAGGACTAGCGGGGTATGGGAGCTGTTTTTT
>TRBJ2-7|.|TRBV19|TRBD1
CASKIQGALSYEQYF
TGTGCCAGCAAGATACAGGGGGCCCTTTCCTACGAGCAGTACTTC
>TRBJ1-3|.|TRBV20-1|.
CSARDPPTIYF
TGCAGTGCTAGAGATCCTCCCACCATATATTTT
>TRBJ2-3|few|TRBV5-1|TRBD2
CASISGAGTDTQYF
TGCGCCAGCATCAGCGGGGCGGGTACAGATACGCAGTATTTT
>TRBJ1-6|.|TRBV4-1|.
CASSQSSYNSPLHF
TGCGCCAGCAGCCAGAGCTCCTATAATTCACCCCTCCACTTT
>TRBJ1-6|.|TRBV2|TRBD1
CAGETTGRSSSYNSPLHF
TGTGCCGGGGAGACGACAGGGAGATCGAGCTCCTATAATTCACCCCTCCACTTT
>TRBJ2-2|.|TRBV7-2|.
CASSLVLRGSGELFF
TGTGCCAGCAGCTTAGTATTGCGAGGTTCCGGGGAGCTGTTTTTT
>TRBJ1-3|.|TRBV9|.
CASSVLLAGEGNTIYF
TGTGCCAGCAGCGTACTGCTCGCCGGTGAGGGAAACACCATATATTTT